This TCR beta chain was observed in a study of T cells after yellow fever vaccination. Study-wide background: Some fractions had low cell numbers, and these were prepared with SMART-Seq v4 Ultra Low Input.

Findings of the study overall: In post-booster samples, most primary-vaccination clones reappeared (about 97% CD4, nearly 90% CD8). Relatively few clonotypes were ones that appeared in both CD4 and CD8 compartments.

This clonotype was counted many times. Antigen unknown. Template switching by 5'RACE produced TCR cDNA, adding a universal primer site and UMIs. TCRdb reanalysed the 5' RACE reads using MiXCR and keeps one entry per CDR3 protein. The table lists about 69,000 distinct CDR3 sequences, 5% to 6.5% of them singletons. Sequences were derived from CD4+ T cells sorted from PBMCs, sampled roughly 15 days after the first yellow fever vaccination. This clonotype originated in a man aged 18 to 29 who received the YFV17D yellow fever vaccine.

CDR3 sequence: CSARQGGNTIYF. The CDR3 coding sequence is TGCAGTGCTAGACAGGGGGGAAACACCATATATTTT. V gene TRBV20-1 combines with J gene TRBJ1-3; tentatively, D is TRBD1 (6 bases). The CDR3 consists of 12 residues. V dropped 2 bases and J dropped 4 bases, with 6 bases sitting between them. The germline V gene encodes CDR1 DFQATT and CDR2 SNEGSKA (reference sequence).